This T cell receptor (beta chain) is from a study of T-cell reconstitution after alpha-beta-depleted transplantation in children (dated by TCRdb to 2015 to 2016). In terms of the full investigation: Using TCR repertoire profiling, the study followed T-cell immune reconstitution in a quantitative way in children after TCRalphabeta/CD19-depleted allogeneic hematopoietic cell transplantation.

What the authors observed across the whole study: The apparently early alphabetaT-cell count recovery about two months after transplant was reportedly dependent on only several hundred rapidly expanded clones derived from non-depleted graft cells. The high TCRbeta diversity at day 60 in some patients was ascribed to recipient T cells and intrathymic progenitors that had survived conditioning. Over the following months the frequencies of hyperexpanded clones went down, and after one year T-cell counts and TCRbeta diversity were mostly credited to newly produced T cells.

Libraries were made using PCR. Sequencing instrument: Illumina HiSeq 2500. TCR library preparation used molecular barcoding, with unique molecular identifiers applied to normalize quantification of the TCRbeta repertoire. Starting from the raw public reads, TCRdb applied fastp trimming at Q25, assembled clones with MiXCR and retained in-frame beta chains. Rows with one shared CDR3 protein collapse into an entry with the most common genes and DNA. The sample table lists over 150,000 distinct CDR3 sequences, roughly 7.1% of them with a count of one. The top ten clones comprise 4.5% to 6.5% of the sample. Per the publication, the treatment or condition label means: allogeneic hematopoietic cell transplantation with graft depleted of TCRalphabeta T cells and CD19 B cells. The transplant recipients were children given TCRalphabeta/CD19-depleted allogeneic hematopoietic cell grafts. This clonotype was recorded only once. Its recognized antigen is unknown. A read error may explain this, as a much larger clone is one base away.

Sample: PBMCs, taken before TCRalphabeta/CD19-depleted stem cell transplant. The sequence came from a boy between 2 and 10 years old with acute lymphoblastic leukemia, due to receive a stem cell transplant.

The DNA reads as follows: TGCGCCAGCAGCTTGGGGACAGGGATTTCACCTTTCTTT. This is translated as CASSLGTGISPFF. The rearranged segments are TRBV5-1 and TRBJ1-1, and 8 bases in between align with TRBD1. The CDR3 holds 13 amino acids from the cysteine to the phenylalanine. Left in the record is the CDR3 DNA by itself, 39 bases read in frame from the first base. According to the germline V gene, CDR1 reads SGHRS and CDR2 reads YFSETQ. Here V drops 0 bases and J drops 12 bases, and the junction holds 7 bases not matched to any gene.